What follows is one T cell receptor (beta chain) and its context. Its antigen is unknown. The data are from a study of response to subunit inactivated influenza vaccine. Notes on the study in general: Authors suggested each seasonal influenza vaccination recruits few new T cells.

V was clipped by 5 bases and J by 4 bases; unmatched bases: 10. The CDR3 is 15 amino acids. Germline CDR1 is SEHNR and CDR2 is FQNEAQ (reference sequence). One entry per CDR3 protein results from TCRdb running MiXCR on the RT-PCR reads. The sample consists of about 310,000 distinct CDR3 sequences, around a fifth of them appearing once. The sample consisted of PBMCs from blood, taken approximately 22 months after vaccination. The TCR sequence derives from a man between 45 and 75 years old who received an inactivated influenza vaccine. The rearrangement uses TRBV7-9 and TRBJ2-7; 8 bases match TRBD1. The CDR3 loop is CASSRSGQERYEQYF. The CDR3 DNA follows: TGTGCCAGCAGCCGCTCGGGACAGGAACGGTACGAGCAGTACTTC.